This TCR beta chain came from a study of blood T cell repertoires in COVID-19. Assay: immunoSEQ multiplex PCR; the TCRdb copy retains only in-frame clones and omits some. The table lists tens of thousands of clones, 85% to 95% of them singletons. Sequencing was carried out using peripheral blood. The receptor comes from a woman aged 45-59 years in a cohort sampled during active COVID-19.

The CDR3 coding sequence is TGCGCCAGCGTAAATGAGGGCGGGAGTACAGATACGCAGTATTTT. Its translation: CASVNEGGSTDTQYF. This chain joins TRBV10-2 and TRBJ2-3; 7 bases are a match to TRBD2. The trim removed 8 bases at V and 3 bases at J, leaving 11 bases unmatched. Germline CDR1 WSHSY, CDR2 SAAADI. The CDR3 sequence is 15 residues long.